Listed below are T cell receptor beta chains from one sample, sequenced in a study of T cells after posttransplantation cyclophosphamide. TCRdb's copy holds only in-frame clones and misses some; the assay was immunoSEQ multiplex PCR. The data show roughly 7,300 clones, 91% seen once. Sequencing used CD4+ T cells sorted from blood. These receptors were taken from a woman aged 45-59 years in good health and a related stem cell transplant donor. Both conserved end residues are part of each CDR3. D genes are given only for firm matches. The listing skips clone size in some rows; elsewhere it reads once, few, many or a size class.

d_gene	v_gene	j_gene	abundance	CDR3aa	CDR3nt
-	TRBV7-9	TRBJ1-3	-	CASSLQGLGNTIYF	TGTGCCAGCAGCTTACAGGGACTGGGAAACACCATATATTTT
TRBD1	TRBV5-5	TRBJ2-5	-	CASSLGGGAMETQYF	TGTGCCAGCAGCTTGGGAGGGGGCGCGATGGAGACCCAGTACTTC
TRBD1	TRBV5-1	TRBJ1-2	-	CASRPTGTGGVGGYTF	TGCGCCAGCAGACCCACCGGGACAGGGGGCGTAGGAGGCTACACCTTC
-	TRBV11-2	TRBJ2-2	once	CASSLTPQGELFF	TGTGCCAGCAGCTTGACACCCCAAGGGGAGCTGTTTTTT
-	TRBV6-6	TRBJ1-1	-	CASTQGVIEAFF	TGTGCCAGCACCCAAGGGGTGATTGAAGCTTTCTTT
TRBD1	TRBV28	TRBJ1-2	-	CASTRGTGLNYGYTF	TGTGCCAGCACTCGAGGGACAGGCCTCAACTATGGCTACACCTTC
TRBD2	TRBV5-1	TRBJ2-2	-	CASWRGGNTGELFF	TGCGCCAGCTGGCGGGGGGGGAACACCGGGGAGCTGTTTTTT
TRBD1	TRBV5-1	TRBJ1-1	-	CASSYGGDRDTEAFF	TGCGCCAGCAGCTACGGAGGAGACAGGGACACTGAAGCTTTCTTT
-	TRBV5-5	TRBJ1-5	-	CASSLVSVDQPQHF	TGTGCCAGCAGCTTGGTTTCAGTTGATCAGCCCCAGCATTTT
-	TRBV27	TRBJ1-5	-	CASSLGPSWEGGNQPQHF	TGTGCCAGCAGTTTAGGCCCCTCCTGGGAGGGCGGCAATCAGCCCCAGCATTTT
TRBD2	TRBV19	TRBJ2-3	-	CASSIERGTGDTQYF	TGTGCCAGTAGTATAGAGCGGGGGACGGGGGATACGCAGTATTTT
TRBD1	TRBV2	TRBJ1-6	-	CASSEVGATGVNNSPLHF	TGTGCCAGCAGTGAAGTCGGAGCAACAGGGGTCAATAATTCACCCCTCCACTTT
-	TRBV15	TRBJ2-1	-	CARSVPPRNEQFF	TGTGCCCGCTCGGTGCCTCCCCGGAATGAGCAGTTCTTC
TRBD2	TRBV6-1	TRBJ2-7	-	CASNVAGGSYEQYF	TGTGCCAGCAATGTAGCGGGGGGGTCCTACGAGCAGTACTTC
-	TRBV5-4	TRBJ1-2	-	CASSSEPLDNYGYTF	TGTGCCAGCAGCTCGGAGCCCCTTGACAACTATGGCTACACCTTC
-	TRBV21-1	TRBJ1-6	-	CASSNSGGTGCSPLHF	TGTGCCAGCAGCAACTCGGGGGGGACAGGGTGTTCACCCCTCCACTTT
-	TRBV19	TRBJ1-1	-	CASSFAGEDDTEAFF	TGTGCCAGTAGTTTTGCAGGGGAAGATGACACTGAAGCTTTCTTT
TRBD1	TRBV29-1	TRBJ2-1	once	CSGRTGETYNEQFF	TGCAGCGGTCGGACAGGGGAGACCTACAATGAGCAGTTCTTC
TRBD1	TRBV19	TRBJ1-2	-	CASSSRTGRGYTF	TGTGCCAGTAGTTCTAGGACAGGGCGCGGCTACACCTTC
-	TRBV28	TRBJ1-1	-	CASSLRENTEAFF	TGTGCCAGCAGTTTACGGGAGAACACTGAAGCTTTCTTT
-	TRBV28	TRBJ2-7	-	CASSLGGKGSYEQYF	TGTGCCAGCAGTTTAGGGGGGAAGGGCTCCTACGAGCAGTACTTC
-	TRBV28	TRBJ2-4	-	CAPRGSLTHF	TGTGCCCCCAGGGGAAGCCTCACGCACTTC
-	TRBV5-4	TRBJ2-1	-	CASSLYYNEQFF	TGTGCCAGCAGCTTATACTACAATGAGCAGTTCTTC
TRBD1	TRBV7-9	TRBJ1-5	-	CASSGRDSALYSNQPQHF	TGTGCCAGCAGCGGCCGGGACAGTGCCCTTTATAGCAATCAGCCCCAGCATTTT
-	TRBV14	TRBJ1-2	-	CASSQDPGEYGYTF	TGTGCCAGCAGCCAAGATCCGGGGGAATATGGCTACACCTTC
-	TRBV5-1	TRBJ2-1	-	CASSLNVLGKDWDEQFF	TGCGCCAGCAGCTTGAATGTCCTAGGTAAGGACTGGGATGAGCAGTTCTTC
TRBD2	TRBV30	TRBJ2-3	-	CAWSVLLAADTQYF	TGTGCCTGGAGTGTATTACTAGCGGCAGATACGCAGTATTTT
TRBD1	TRBV10-3	TRBJ2-2	-	CAITMTGGEGELFF	TGTGCCATCACCATGACAGGGGGGGAGGGGGAGCTGTTTTTT
-	TRBV4-1	TRBJ1-2	-	CASSPQGGGYTF	TGCGCCAGCAGCCCTCAAGGGGGTGGCTACACCTTC
-	TRBV4-2	TRBJ1-4	-	CASSQEQTGATNEKLFF	TGTGCCAGCAGCCAAGAGCAGACAGGTGCAACTAATGAAAAACTGTTTTTT
-	TRBV5-1	TRBJ2-6	-	CASSFYSGANVLTF	TGCGCCAGCAGCTTCTACTCTGGGGCCAACGTCCTGACTTTC
TRBD1	TRBV19	TRBJ2-7	-	CASSMWDRNYEQYF	TGTGCCAGTAGTATGTGGGACAGGAACTACGAGCAGTACTTC
TRBD2	TRBV5-8	TRBJ2-1	-	CASSRYRTSGRFYDEQFF	TGTGCCAGCAGCCGATATAGGACTAGCGGGAGGTTCTACGATGAGCAGTTCTTC
TRBD1	TRBV2	TRBJ2-7	-	CASSDRGRAYEQYF	TGTGCCAGCAGTGACAGGGGGCGAGCCTACGAGCAGTACTTC
-	TRBV5-1	TRBJ2-1	-	CASSLEGLDNEQFF	TGCGCCAGCAGCTTGGAGGGGTTGGACAATGAGCAGTTCTTC
-	TRBV11-3	TRBJ2-1	-	CASSLGLREQFF	TGTGCCAGCAGCTTAGGACTGAGGGAGCAGTTCTTC
TRBD1	TRBV7-7	TRBJ1-5	-	CASSSTGAPNQPQHF	TGTGCTAGCAGTTCTACAGGGGCCCCCAATCAGCCCCAGCATTTT
-	TRBV19	TRBJ1-1	-	CASRDNENTEAFF	TGTGCCAGTCGGGACAACGAGAACACTGAAGCTTTCTTT
TRBD2	TRBV5-1	TRBJ2-7	-	CASSFRTSGVYEQYF	TGCGCCAGCAGCTTTAGGACTAGCGGGGTCTACGAGCAGTACTTC
TRBD2	TRBV29-1	TRBJ2-3	-	CSVEEVSGLAGTDTQYF	TGCAGCGTTGAAGAGGTGTCTGGTCTAGCGGGCACAGATACGCAGTATTTT
TRBD2	TRBV7-2	TRBJ2-7	-	CASSLDLAGDYEQYF	TGTGCCAGCAGCTTAGATCTAGCGGGAGACTACGAGCAGTACTTC
TRBD2	TRBV10-2	TRBJ2-3	once	CASGGSGGAIDTQYF	TGCGCCAGCGGGGGTAGCGGGGGGGCTATAGATACGCAGTATTTT
-	TRBV6-5	TRBJ1-5	-	CASTRGANQPQHF	TGTGCCAGCACCCGCGGGGCCAATCAGCCCCAGCATTTT
-	TRBV27	TRBJ2-7	-	CASSLIQGPYEQYF	TGTGCCAGCAGTTTAATTCAGGGCCCCTACGAGCAGTACTTC
-	TRBV7-9	TRBJ1-3	-	CASRQSGNTIYF	TGTGCCAGCAGACAGTCTGGAAACACCATATATTTT
-	TRBV5-1	TRBJ2-7	-	CASRRTYTGTDEQYF	TGCGCCAGCAGGAGGACCTACACAGGGACCGACGAGCAGTACTTC
TRBD2	TRBV10-3	TRBJ2-1	-	CALSGGAESEQFF	TGTGCCCTTAGCGGGGGGGCCGAGAGTGAGCAGTTCTTC
TRBD1	TRBV2	TRBJ2-3	-	CASRDLGQGEDTQYF	TGTGCCAGCAGAGACCTGGGACAGGGGGAAGATACGCAGTATTTT
-	TRBV7-8	TRBJ2-7	-	CATGEQSYEQYF	TGTGCCACCGGGGAGCAGAGCTACGAGCAGTACTTC
-	TRBV5-1	TRBJ2-2	-	CASSLALGGVNTGELFF	TGCGCCAGCAGCTTGGCGTTGGGGGGAGTGAACACCGGGGAGCTGTTTTTT
-	TRBV5-1	TRBJ1-2	-	CASSFDGTPGAGYTF	TGCGCCAGCAGCTTCGACGGGACACCCGGAGCTGGCTACACCTTC
-	TRBV28	TRBJ1-2	-	CATSWSTGYTF	TGTGCCACCTCCTGGTCGACAGGTTACACCTTC